This T cell receptor (beta chain) is from a study of blood T cell repertoires in COVID-19. There are 12 residues in the CDR3. Trimming took off 5 bases at V and 7 bases at J, with 10 bases between the two ends. Produced via immunoSEQ multiplex PCR; TCRdb's table is partial and in-frame only. The sample has about 120,000 clones; 90% are singletons. This clone was counted a single time. Material for sequencing was peripheral blood. The source of this sequence is a woman aged 60-70 years with COVID-19, enrolled during active disease. V gene TRBV12-3 or TRBV12-4 combines with J gene TRBJ2-3; no clear D gene. CDR3 protein: CASSRSTYTQYF. The DNA of the CDR3 is TGTGCCAGCAGTCGAAGCACCTATACGCAGTATTTT.